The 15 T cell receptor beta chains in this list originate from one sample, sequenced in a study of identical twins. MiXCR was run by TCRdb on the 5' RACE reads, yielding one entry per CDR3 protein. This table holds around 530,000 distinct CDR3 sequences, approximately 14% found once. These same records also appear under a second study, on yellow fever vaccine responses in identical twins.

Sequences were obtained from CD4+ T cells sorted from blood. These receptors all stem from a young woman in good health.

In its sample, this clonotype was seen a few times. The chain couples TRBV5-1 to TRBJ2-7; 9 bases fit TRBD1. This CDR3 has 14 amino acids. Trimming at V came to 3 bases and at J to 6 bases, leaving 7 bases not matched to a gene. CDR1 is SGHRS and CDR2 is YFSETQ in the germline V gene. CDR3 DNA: TGCGCCAGCAGCTCCGGGACAGGGTTGTCCGAGCAGTACTTC. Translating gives CASSSGTGLSEQYF.

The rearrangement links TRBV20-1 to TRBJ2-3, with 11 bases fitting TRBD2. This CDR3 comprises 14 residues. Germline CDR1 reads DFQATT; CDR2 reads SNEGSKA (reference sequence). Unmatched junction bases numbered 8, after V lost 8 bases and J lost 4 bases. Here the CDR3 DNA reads TGCAGTTCTCAATTAGCGGGAGGGCCAGATACGCAGTATTTT. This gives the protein CSSQLAGGPDTQYF.

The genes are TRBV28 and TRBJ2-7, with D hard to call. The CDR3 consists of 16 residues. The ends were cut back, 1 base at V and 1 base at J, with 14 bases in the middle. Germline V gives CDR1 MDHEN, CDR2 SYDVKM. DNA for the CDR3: TGTGCCAGCAGTTTATCTCCCCTTCTGCGGTCCTACGAGCAGTACTTC. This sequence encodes CASSLSPLLRSYEQYF.

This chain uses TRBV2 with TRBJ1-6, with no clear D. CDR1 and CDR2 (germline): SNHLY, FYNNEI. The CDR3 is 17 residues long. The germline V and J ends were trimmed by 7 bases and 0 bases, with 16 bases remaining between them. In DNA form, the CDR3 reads TGTGCCAGCACCCAGGTGGCCAGACGCTCCTATAATTCACCCCTCCACTTT. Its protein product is CASTQVARRSYNSPLHF.

The CDR3 region has the DNA TGTGCCAGCGGTCTACCGGGCGGGGGTACAGATACGCAGTATTTT. The encoded protein is CASGLPGGGTDTQYF. The chain links TRBV2 to TRBJ2-3, with 7 positions matching TRBD2. CDR3 length: 15 residues. J lost 3 bases, V lost 8 bases, and 11 bases had no gene match. Germline CDR1 and CDR2: SNHLY and FYNNEI.

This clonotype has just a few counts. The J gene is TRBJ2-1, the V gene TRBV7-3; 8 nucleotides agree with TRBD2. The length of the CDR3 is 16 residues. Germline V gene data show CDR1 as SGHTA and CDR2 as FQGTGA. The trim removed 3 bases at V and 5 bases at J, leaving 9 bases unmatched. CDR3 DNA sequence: TGTGCCAGCAGCTTTAACTTAGCGGGGCCAAACAATGAGCAGTTCTTC. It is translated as CASSFNLAGPNNEQFF.

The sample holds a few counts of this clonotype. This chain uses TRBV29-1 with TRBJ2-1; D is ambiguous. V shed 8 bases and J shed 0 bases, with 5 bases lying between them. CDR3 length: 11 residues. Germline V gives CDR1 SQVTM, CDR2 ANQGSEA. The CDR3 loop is CSCSSYNEQFF. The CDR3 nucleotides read TGCAGCTGTAGCTCCTACAATGAGCAGTTCTTC.

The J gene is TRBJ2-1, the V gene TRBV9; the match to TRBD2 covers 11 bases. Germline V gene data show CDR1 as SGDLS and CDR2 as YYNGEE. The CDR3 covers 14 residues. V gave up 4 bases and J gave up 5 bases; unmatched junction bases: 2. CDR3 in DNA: TGTGCCAGCAGCATGACTAGCGGGAACAATGAGCAGTTCTTC. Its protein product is CASSMTSGNNEQFF.

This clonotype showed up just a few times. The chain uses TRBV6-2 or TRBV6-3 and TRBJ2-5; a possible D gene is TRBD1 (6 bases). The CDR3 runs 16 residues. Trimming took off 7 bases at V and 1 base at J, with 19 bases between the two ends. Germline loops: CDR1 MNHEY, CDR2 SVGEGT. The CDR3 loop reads CASTSLRGPSQETQYF. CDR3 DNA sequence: TGTGCCAGCACTTCCCTCAGGGGACCTTCCCAAGAGACCCAGTACTTC.

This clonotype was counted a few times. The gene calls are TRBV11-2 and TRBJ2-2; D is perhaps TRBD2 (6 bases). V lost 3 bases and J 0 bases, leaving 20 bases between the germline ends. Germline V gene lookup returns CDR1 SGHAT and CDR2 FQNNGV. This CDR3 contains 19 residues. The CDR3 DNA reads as TGTGCCAGCAGCTTCATTGGGGCGGGACTGCAATCGAACACCGGGGAGCTGTTTTTT. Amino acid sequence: CASSFIGAGLQSNTGELFF.

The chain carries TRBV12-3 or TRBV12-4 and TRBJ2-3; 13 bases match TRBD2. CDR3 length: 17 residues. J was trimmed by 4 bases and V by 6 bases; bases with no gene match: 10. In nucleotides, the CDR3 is TGTGCCAGCAGCTCTCATCGGACTAGCGGGAGACCAGATACGCAGTATTTT. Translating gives CASSSHRTSGRPDTQYF.

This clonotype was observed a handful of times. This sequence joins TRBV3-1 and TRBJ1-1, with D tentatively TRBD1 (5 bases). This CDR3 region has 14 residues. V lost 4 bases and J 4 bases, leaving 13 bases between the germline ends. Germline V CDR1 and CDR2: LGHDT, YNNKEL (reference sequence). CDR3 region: CASSPVRGITEAFF. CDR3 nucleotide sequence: TGTGCCAGCAGCCCAGTTCGGGGGATCACTGAAGCTTTCTTT.

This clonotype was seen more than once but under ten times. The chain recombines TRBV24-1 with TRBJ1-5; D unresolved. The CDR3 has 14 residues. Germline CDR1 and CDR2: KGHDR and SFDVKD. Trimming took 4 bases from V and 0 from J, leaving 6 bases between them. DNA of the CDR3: TGTGCCACCAGTGAGCCGTATAGCAATCAGCCCCAGCATTTT. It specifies CATSEPYSNQPQHF.

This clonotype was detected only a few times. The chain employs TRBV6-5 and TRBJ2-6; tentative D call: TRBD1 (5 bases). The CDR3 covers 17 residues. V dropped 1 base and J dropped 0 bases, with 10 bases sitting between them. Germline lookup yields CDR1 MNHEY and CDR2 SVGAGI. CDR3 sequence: CASSYFSGNSGANVLTF. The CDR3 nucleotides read TGTGCCAGCAGTTACTTCTCAGGGAACTCTGGGGCCAACGTCCTGACTTTC.

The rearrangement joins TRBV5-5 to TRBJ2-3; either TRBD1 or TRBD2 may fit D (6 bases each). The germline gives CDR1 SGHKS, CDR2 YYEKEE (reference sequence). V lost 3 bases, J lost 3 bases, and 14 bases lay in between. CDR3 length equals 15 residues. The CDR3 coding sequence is TGTGCCAGCAGCTCCAACACAGGGAGGACAGATACGCAGTATTTT. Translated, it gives CASSSNTGRTDTQYF.